This T cell receptor beta chain was obtained from a study of blood T cells in healthy people across ages (dated by TCRdb to the mid-2010s). About the investigation overall: Template switching captured roughly one uniquely barcoded TCR beta cDNA molecule per two T cells in model experiments. Age-related changes in TCR beta repertoire diversity were measured in the study by deep sequencing normalized with unique cDNA molecular identifiers. Four age groups were formed from the donors: young (average approximately 16 years), middle-aged (just under 40), aged (around 62) and long-lived (approximately 78). Donors of different ages were randomly distributed across sequencing lanes to avoid experimental bias. For two donors (one aged 18 to 30 and one aged 80 or older), the study analyzed two additional independent replicas of 1 million unique cDNA reads from the same blood draw.

The CDR3, from cysteine to phenylalanine, totals 17 residues. Only the CDR3 portion is preserved as DNA: 51 bases, with reading frame beginning at the first base. The germline V gene yields LGHNA for CDR1 and YSLEER for CDR2. The investigation overall reported the following: Observed TCR beta diversity per million T cells fell roughly linearly with age, and a significant reduction was already apparent by age about 36. Estimates of total diversity from one million sequenced T cells were regarded as lower bounds and underestimates. Observed TCR beta diversity correlated strongly with the percentage of naive T cells measured by flow cytometry. Because profiling used bulk unsorted PBMCs, naive and antigen-experienced compartments could not be compared conclusively. The long-lived group showed more naive CD4+ T cells, fewer expanded clones and increased TCR diversity than the aged group, suggesting age selection. Because the CMV infection status of the donors was unknown, age-related changes in expanded clonotypes may potentially have been confounded.

The donors were roughly 40 Caucasian individuals from Russia, aged roughly 6 to 95 years, who were systemically healthy. Each donor gave 9.5 to 10 milliliters of peripheral blood, drawn into EDTA-treated Vacutainer tubes. Ficoll-Paque density-gradient centrifugation was used to isolate PBMCs, with at least 7 million obtained per sample. Total RNA, at least 5 micrograms per sample, was extracted from PBMCs with Trizol reagent. For every donor, flow cytometry on a PBMC aliquot measured the percentage of naive CD45RAhigh/CD27high T cells. Note on this clonotype: Its antigen remains undetermined. A much larger clone lies a single base off, so this may be a read error.

To prepare the library, 5' RACE was applied. The instrument was an Illumina HiSeq 2500. A second PCR of roughly 6 to 11 cycles was performed with a sample-barcoded 5' primer and a J-beta primer mix. A unique molecular identifier was introduced onto each TCR beta cDNA molecule by a template-switch 5' adaptor carrying 12 random nucleotides. At least 3 million CDR3-containing paired-end reads were obtained from each sample. First-strand cDNA synthesis was performed from all RNA using the Mint cDNA synthesis kit, with priming by a TRBC-specific oligonucleotide. All cDNA was treated with uracil-DNA glycosylase and then went through a first 18-cycle PCR with the universal primers M1SS and BC2_uni_R. On the study's bioinformatics: Each sample was normalized by randomly selecting 1 million high-quality reads, each carrying a distinct molecular identifier. Instead of being binned into consensus sequences, reads with shared molecular identifiers were discarded. MiTCR, run with a Q25 quality threshold and the strictest error-elimination algorithm, handled CDR3 identification, clonotype clustering and error correction. Lower-bound total TCR beta diversity was estimated with a nonparametric unseen species model using Euler transformation. TCRdb redid the processing of the public reads, applying fastp at Q25 and MiXCR, and retained in-frame beta chains. All rows with the same CDR3 protein become a single entry with the most common DNA and genes. TCRdb assigned the V and J calls; the authors' analysis was not used. The sample records 1.5 million to 2 million distinct CDR3 sequences, 28% of which are singletons. Less than 9.5% of the sample belongs to the ten largest clones.

This sequence uses TRBV4-3 and TRBJ2-1, with 13 bases in between that match TRBD2. The receptor comes from a woman aged 25 to 39 in good health. The sample was blood. The encoded CDR3 is CAGSQDGTSGTSNEQFF. The sequence in DNA is TGCGCCGGCAGCCAAGATGGGACTAGCGGGACGTCTAATGAGCAGTTCTTC.